These 30 T cell receptor beta chains came from one sample sequenced in a study of T cell repertoires in cytomegalovirus infection. TCRdb recomputed calls from the reads with MiXCR, one row per CDR3 protein. The sample yields 450,000 to 600,000 distinct CDR3 sequences, more than 30% seen once. These receptors lack a known antigen. The source material was cultured PBMCs, sampled from culture after CMV antigen stimulation. These receptors were obtained from a human donor in good health (CMV status not recorded). Some clones in this sample may be carry-over from other donors' samples.

The gene calls are TRBV20-1 and TRBJ1-1, with D unclear. This CDR3 is built from 11 residues. V dropped 5 bases and J dropped 6 bases, with 10 bases sitting between them. CDR1 is DFQATT, CDR2 SNEGSKA, per germline (reference sequence). In DNA, the CDR3 is TGCAGTGCTGGAAGAGTGGCTGAAGCTTTCTTT. Translated: CSAGRVAEAFF.

There are many counts of this clonotype. This chain uses TRBV7-2 with TRBJ1-1; D is undetermined. V lost 5 bases and J 1 base, leaving 8 bases between the germline ends. This CDR3 is built from 13 residues. CDR1 and CDR2 from the germline V gene are SGHTA and FQGNSA. In nucleotides, the CDR3 is TGTGCCAGCAGCCCCGGGCGGAACACTGAAGCTTTCTTT. Translation: CASSPGRNTEAFF.

The chain combines TRBV12-3 or TRBV12-4 with TRBJ2-1; D unresolved. The V and J ends lost 5 bases and 13 bases respectively, with 15 bases between them. There are 12 residues in the CDR3. The CDR3 DNA follows: TGTGCCAGCAGTCCCCGGGTAGCCCCCCAGTTCTTC. Protein product: CASSPRVAPQFF.

The chain combines TRBV7-6 with TRBJ1-1; D not certain. The CDR3 length is 13 residues. V was shortened by 6 bases and J by 1 base, with 9 bases between the two germline ends. CDR1 SGHVS and CDR2 FNYEAQ come from the germline V gene. The CDR3 here is CASRQTSNTEAFF. The CDR3 bases are TGTGCCAGCAGACAGACCTCGAACACTGAAGCTTTCTTT. Full variable domain (remainder filled in from reference TRBV7-6 and TRBJ1-1): GAGVSQSPRYKVTKRGQDVALRCDPISGHVSLYWYRQALGQGPEFLTYFNYEAQQDKSGLPNDRFSAERPEGSISTLTIQRTEQRDSAMYRCASRQTSNTEAFFGQGTRLTVV.

The chain employs TRBV4-1 and TRBJ2-1; the D gene is possibly TRBD2 (6 bases). CDR1 MGHRA and CDR2 YSYEKL come from the germline V gene. The CDR3 runs to 15 residues. Trimming pared 2 bases from V and 7 bases from J, leaving 15 bases between. The CDR3 coding sequence is TGCGCCAGCAGCCAATTCAGGGACTCCCCGAATGAGCAGTTCTTC. As protein: CASSQFRDSPNEQFF.

This clonotype was counted between two and nine times. The genes are TRBV12-3 or TRBV12-4 and TRBJ2-7; D not resolved. This CDR3 region has 13 residues. Trimming stripped 4 bases from V and 2 bases from J, with 9 bases between. This CDR3 is CASSSREAYEQYV. CDR3 in DNA: TGTGCCAGCAGTTCTCGTGAGGCCTACGAGCAGTACGTC.

In its sample, this clonotype was seen a few times. This CDR3 reads CASTAGEAYEQYF. The CDR3 region has the DNA TGTGCCAGTACGGCAGGGGAGGCCTACGAGCAGTACTTC. The chain is built from TRBV19 and TRBJ2-7; D could derive from TRBD1 or TRBD2 (6 bases each). Trimming shortened V by 7 bases and J by 2 bases, and 12 bases separated the two germline ends. The CDR3 is 13 amino acids. Germline CDR1 reads LNHDA; CDR2 reads SQIVND (reference sequence).

The chain uses TRBV5-1 and TRBJ2-5; D not resolved. Germline CDR1 is SGHRS and CDR2 is YFSETQ. The CDR3 is 14 residues long. Deletions cut 0 bases from V and 4 bases from J, with 10 bases between. The CDR3 coding sequence is TGCGCCAGCAGCTTGGCTACAATCGGAGAGACCCAGTACTTC. Translating it yields CASSLATIGETQYF.

This clonotype was seen just once. This chain uses TRBV15 with TRBJ1-4, with D tentatively TRBD1 (5 bases). The length of the CDR3 is 14 residues. V lost 1 base and J 5 bases, leaving 8 bases between the germline ends. Germline CDR1 LNHNV, CDR2 YYDKDF (reference sequence). The CDR3: CATSRARGNEKLFF. For the CDR3, the DNA is TGTGCCACCAGCAGAGCTCGGGGCAATGAAAAACTGTTTTTT.

The chain combines TRBV29-1 with TRBJ2-3; 7 nucleotides line up with TRBD2. CDR1 is SQVTM, CDR2 ANQGSEA, per germline. Losses at the gene ends were 3 bases for V and 5 bases for J; bases not matched to a gene: 5. This CDR3 has 13 amino acids. As DNA, the CDR3 is TGCAGCGTTGAGAGGGGCGGGGGAGATACGCAGTATTTT. It translates to CSVERGGGDTQYF.

This clonotype occurred a few times. This sequence joins TRBV5-4 and TRBJ1-2, with D unresolved. The V end lost 4 bases, the J end lost 4 bases, and 20 bases lay between the germline ends. The CDR3 length is 16 residues. Germline V gene lookup returns CDR1 SGHNT and CDR2 YYREEE (reference sequence). This CDR3 is CASSQDVLGNGYGYTF. The CDR3 bases are TGTGCCAGCAGCCAAGACGTTCTTGGGAATGGCTATGGCTACACCTTC. The whole variable domain, filled in from reference TRBV5-4 and TRBJ1-2, reads ETGVTQSPTHLIKTRGQQVTLRCSSQSGHNTVSWYQQALGQGPQFIFQYYREEENGRGNFPPRFSGLQFPNYSSELNVNALELDDSALYLCASSQDVLGNGYGYTFGSGTRLTVV.

J is TRBJ2-1 and V is TRBV20-1, with 15 bases that match TRBD2. J gave up 7 bases and V 4 bases, and 5 bases lay outside the gene matches. Germline assignment: CDR1 DFQATT and CDR2 SNEGSKA (reference sequence). This CDR3 is built from 15 residues. CDR3 coding DNA: TGCAGTGCTACGGGACTAGCGGGAGGTATAAATGAGCAGTTCTTC. This gives the protein CSATGLAGGINEQFF.

This clonotype occurred a few times. This sequence joins TRBV7-2 and TRBJ2-7; 8 positions agree with TRBD2. Germline values: CDR1 SGHTA, CDR2 FQGNSA. V lost 5 bases and J lost 0; bases outside the gene matches: 6. The CDR3 loop spans 15 amino acids. The CDR3 DNA reads TGTGCCAGCAGCGGCTCGAGCGGGAGCTCCTACGAGCAGTACGTC. The encoded protein is CASSGSSGSSYEQYV.

V gene TRBV11-3 combines with J gene TRBJ2-7, with D perhaps assigned TRBD1 or TRBD2 (5 bases each). The CDR3 extends over 14 amino acids. V was clipped by 1 base and J by 9 bases, with 16 bases between them. CDR1 is SGHNT, CDR2 YENEEA, per germline. The CDR3 is CASSLGGPNERQYV. The CDR3 nucleotides are TGTGCCAGCAGCTTAGGGGGACCCAACGAACGGCAGTACGTC.

The sample holds many counts of this clonotype. The chain couples TRBV7-2 to TRBJ1-5; maybe TRBD1 (6 bases). The CDR3 is 15 residues long. V gave up 1 base and J gave up 1 base, with 8 bases separating them. From germline, CDR1 is SGHTA and CDR2 FQGNSA. The CDR3 loop reads CASSLVTGSNQPQHF. The CDR3 nucleotides are TGTGCCAGCAGCTTAGTAACAGGGAGCAATCAGCCCCAGCATTTT. The whole variable domain, remainder taken from reference TRBV7-2 and TRBJ1-5, is GAGVSQSPSNKVTEKGKDVELRCDPISGHTALYWYRQSLGQGLEFLIYFQGNSAPDKSGLPSDRFSAERTGGSVSTLTIQRTQQEDSAVYLCASSLVTGSNQPQHFGDGTRLSIL.

This clonotype was detected only a few times. The chain combines TRBV7-8 with TRBJ2-1, with 16 nucleotides matching TRBD2. The germline CDR1 and CDR2 sequences are SGHVS and FQNEAQ. The CDR3 length is 18 residues. After removal of 4 bases from V and 6 bases from J, the junction contained 9 bases not matched to a gene. The chain's CDR3 is CASSSPGLAGGPFNEQFF. For the CDR3, the DNA is TGTGCCAGCAGCTCTCCGGGACTAGCGGGAGGGCCGTTCAATGAGCAGTTCTTC.

The table lists this clonotype with a few counts. The chain combines TRBV6-6 with TRBJ2-3; 11 nucleotides align to TRBD2. Germline V CDR1 and CDR2: MNHNY, SVGAGI (reference sequence). The CDR3 totals 17 residues. V gave up 2 bases and J gave up 1 base; unmatched junction bases: 5. The CDR3 coding sequence is TGTGCCAGCAGTTACGATGCACTAGCGGGGGGCACAGATACGCAGTATTTT. Its translation: CASSYDALAGGTDTQYF.

This clonotype was seen more than once but under ten times. The rearrangement uses TRBV20-1 and TRBJ2-3; 9 bases are shared with TRBD2. The length of the CDR3 is 13 residues. With V trimmed by 5 bases and J by 2 bases, 2 bases remained unmatched. CDR1 is DFQATT, CDR2 SNEGSKA, per germline (reference sequence). The CDR3 DNA sequence: TGCAGTGCTTGGACTAGCGTCACAGATACGCAGTATTTT. Amino acid sequence: CSAWTSVTDTQYF.

The chain links TRBV28 to TRBJ1-1; D uncertain. The germline V gene encodes CDR1 MDHEN and CDR2 SYDVKM. This CDR3 spans 14 amino acids. V dropped 6 bases and J dropped 0 bases, with 11 bases sitting between them. CDR3 residues: CASSAETVNTEAFF. The CDR3 bases are TGTGCCAGCAGCGCCGAGACGGTGAACACTGAAGCTTTCTTT.

V gene TRBV19 combines with J gene TRBJ2-1, with 9 bases identical to TRBD2. The J segment lost 4 bases and the V segment lost 1 base, leaving 5 bases of the junction unmatched. CDR1 is LNHDA, CDR2 SQIVND, per germline (reference sequence). CDR3 length: 16 residues. Here the CDR3 DNA reads TGTGCCAGTAGTATAGTAGGGCTAGCGGGGTACAATGAGCAGTTCTTC. It encodes CASSIVGLAGYNEQFF.

This clonotype has more than one count but fewer than ten. The V gene is TRBV5-1, the J gene TRBJ2-7; D remains unclear. Deletions cut 5 bases from V and 1 base from J, with 13 bases between. The CDR3 length is 14 residues. Germline values: CDR1 SGHRS, CDR2 YFSETQ. This CDR3 reads CASSSAPLSYEQYF. The DNA of the CDR3 is TGCGCCAGCAGTTCGGCCCCGTTATCCTACGAGCAGTACTTC.

This clonotype occurred a few times. The chain combines TRBV6-2 or TRBV6-3 with TRBJ1-1; tentatively, D is TRBD1 (5 bases). V lost 6 bases to trimming and J lost 5 bases, with 13 bases between them. The germline CDR1 and CDR2 sequences are MNHEY and SVGEGT. The CDR3 runs 13 residues. The CDR3 DNA sequence: TGTGCCAGCAGCGTCACGGGGGGGACTGAAGCTTTCTTT. Protein sequence: CASSVTGGTEAFF.

The CDR3 nucleotides are TGTGCCACCAGCAAAGGACTAGCGGGAGGTGGGGAGCAGTACTTC. Its translation: CATSKGLAGGGEQYF. The chain employs TRBV15 and TRBJ2-7; 14 bases line up with TRBD2. The CDR3 loop spans 15 amino acids. With 4 bases clipped from V and 7 bases from J, the junction kept 6 bases outside the gene matches. Germline V gives CDR1 LNHNV, CDR2 YYDKDF (reference sequence).

The rearrangement joins TRBV14 to TRBJ2-7, with D possibly TRBD2 on 6 matching bases. Between the trimmed V and J ends, which lost 1 base and 0 bases, there was a span of 10 bases. The CDR3 sequence is 15 residues long. The germline V gene has CDR1 SGHDN and CDR2 FVKESK. For the CDR3, the DNA is TGTGCCAGCAGCCAAGGGGACTTGAGCTCCTACGAGCAGTACGTC. Its protein is CASSQGDLSSYEQYV.

The genes are TRBV7-3 and TRBJ2-2; D is possibly TRBD2 (6 bases). V was shortened by 2 bases and J by 5 bases, with 15 bases between the two germline ends. Germline CDR1 SGHTA, CDR2 FQGTGA. The CDR3 extends over 16 amino acids. The CDR3 sequence is CASSLFRQAGTGELFF. The CDR3 nucleotides read TGTGCCAGCAGCTTATTCCGGCAGGCGGGGACCGGGGAGCTGTTTTTT. Together with reference TRBV7-3 and TRBJ2-2, the CDR3 gives the full variable domain: GAGVSQTPSNKVTEKGKYVELRCDPISGHTALYWYRQSLGQGPEFLIYFQGTGAADDSGLPNDRFFAVRPEGSVSTLKIQRTERGDSAVYLCASSLFRQAGTGELFFGEGSRLTVL.

The V call is TRBV20-1, the J call TRBJ2-2; 7 bases align to TRBD2. V was clipped by 6 bases and J by 0 bases; unmatched bases: 4. The germline V gene has CDR1 DFQATT and CDR2 SNEGSKA (reference sequence). The length of the CDR3 is 14 residues. Here the CDR3 reads CSASSGANTGELFF. The CDR3 region has the DNA TGCAGTGCCTCTAGCGGAGCGAACACCGGGGAGCTGTTTTTT.

Only a few counts were recorded for this clonotype. The DNA for the CDR3 is TGTGCCAGCAGTGGCCGACTAGCGGGAGCTCTCACGCAGTATTTT. Its translation: CASSGRLAGALTQYF. The J gene is TRBJ2-3, the V gene TRBV6-5, with 12 nucleotides matching TRBD2. CDR1 and CDR2 (germline): MNHEY, SVGAGI. CDR3 size: 15 residues. V gave up 5 bases and J gave up 9 bases; unmatched junction bases: 9.

The chain employs TRBV10-2 and TRBJ2-7; TRBD2 agrees at 12 bases. V lost 3 bases and J lost 4; bases outside the gene matches: 7. The CDR3 runs 16 residues. The germline gives CDR1 WSHSY, CDR2 SAAADI. The CDR3 spells CASSEWLAGGQYEQYF. CDR3 bases: TGCGCCAGCAGTGAATGGCTAGCGGGAGGGCAATACGAGCAGTACTTC.

This chain links TRBV15 with TRBJ2-3, with D possibly being TRBD2 (5 bases). Germline CDR1 and CDR2: LNHNV and YYDKDF (reference sequence). The CDR3 has 16 amino acids. V dropped 2 bases and J dropped 1 base, with 13 bases sitting between them. The CDR3 nucleotides are TGTGCCACCAGCAGAACCTTGTGGGGAGGCACAGATACGCAGTATTTT. Translated: CATSRTLWGGTDTQYF.

This clonotype was recorded at least ten times. This chain uses TRBV27 with TRBJ2-3; a possible D gene is TRBD1 (6 bases). Germline V gene sequence: CDR1 MNHEY, CDR2 SMNVEV (reference sequence). V gave up 4 bases and J gave up 2 bases, with 16 bases separating them. This CDR3 contains 16 residues. The CDR3 is CASSSPPGTPTDTQYF. The CDR3 DNA sequence: TGTGCCAGCAGTTCCCCCCCCGGGACACCCACAGATACGCAGTATTTT.